The next 12 T cell receptor beta chains were all read from a single sample in a study of lymphopenia after photon versus proton radiotherapy. Some clones are missing from TCRdb's copy, which holds only in-frame ones; the method was immunoSEQ multiplex PCR. The table lists more than 80,000 clones, around four fifths of them singletons, with over 1.1% in the top ten. The sample consisted of peripheral blood, taken from a patient treated with proton-based radiotherapy. These receptors were obtained from a man in his 60s with pancreatic cancer.

V gene TRBV19 combines with J gene TRBJ2-7, with 9 bases matching TRBD1. CDR3 length: 14 residues. V dropped 7 bases and J dropped 2; count of bases not matched to a gene: 6. Germline V gene lookup returns CDR1 LNHDA and CDR2 SQIVND (reference sequence). CDR3 in amino acids: CASTPGQGAYEQYF. The CDR3 DNA follows: TGTGCCAGTACCCCGGGACAGGGAGCCTACGAGCAGTACTTC.

V gene TRBV27 combines with J gene TRBJ1-3; D unresolved. This CDR3 is 13 amino acids long. V lost 3 bases, J lost 2 bases, and 5 bases lay in between. The germline gives CDR1 MNHEY, CDR2 SMNVEV (reference sequence). The CDR3 protein is CASSFSPGNTIYF. CDR3 nucleotide sequence: TGTGCCAGCAGTTTTTCCCCTGGAAACACCATATATTTT.

The chain carries TRBV10-3 and TRBJ2-3; D is unclear. The CDR3 loop spans 11 amino acids. V gave up 4 bases and J gave up 2 bases, with 1 base separating them. Looked up from germline, CDR1 is ENHRY and CDR2 is SYGVKD. In nucleotides, the CDR3 is TGTGCCATCAGTGTCACAGATACGCAGTATTTT. Its translation is CAISVTDTQYF.

The rearrangement links TRBV28 to TRBJ1-5; unclear D gene. CDR3 length: 13 amino acids. Germline lookup yields CDR1 MDHEN and CDR2 SYDVKM. V lost 5 bases and J 5 bases, leaving 10 bases between the germline ends. The chain's CDR3 is CASSPLGHQPQHF. CDR3 nucleotide sequence: TGTGCCAGCAGTCCCCTTGGTCATCAGCCCCAGCATTTT.

The chain is built from TRBV9 and TRBJ2-1, with D possibly being TRBD2 (6 bases). Trimming removed 4 bases at V and 5 bases at J, with 19 bases between. The V gene's germline CDR1 is SGDLS and CDR2 YYNGEE. The CDR3 is 16 residues long. CDR3 nucleotides: TGTGCCAGCAGCTCGGGTTGGGGGGAGTTCCACAATGAGCAGTTCTTC. Protein: CASSSGWGEFHNEQFF.

This clone occurred a few times. This chain uses TRBV5-4 with TRBJ1-2, with TRBD1 matching 7 bases. This CDR3 contains 13 residues. Per germline, CDR1 SGHNT and CDR2 YYREEE (reference sequence). V shed 5 bases and J 4 bases; nucleotides not matched to a gene: 5. The CDR3 coding sequence is TGTGCCAGCAGGCAGACAGGGAGCTATGGCTACACCTTC. Translation: CASRQTGSYGYTF.

This clone has more than one count but fewer than ten. The chain couples TRBV7-2 to TRBJ2-5; the match to TRBD2 covers 14 bases. The CDR3 spans 16 residues. Germline values: CDR1 SGHTA, CDR2 FQGNSA. The V and J ends lost 7 bases and 5 bases, in that order; junction bases with no gene match: 9. For the CDR3, the DNA is TGTGCCAGCACCCCGGGACTAGCGGGAGCGCGGGAGACCCAGTACTTC. Its protein product is CASTPGLAGARETQYF.

The rearrangement links TRBV7-9 to TRBJ2-6; 7 nucleotides agree with TRBD1. J lost 0 bases, V lost 6 bases, and 8 bases had no gene match. From germline, CDR1 is SEHNR and CDR2 FQNEAQ (reference sequence). The CDR3 length is 17 residues. Here the CDR3 DNA reads TGTGCCAGCAGTAAAAGGACAGGATACTCTGGGGCCAACGTCCTGACTTTC. Translation gives CASSKRTGYSGANVLTF.

V is TRBV5-4 and J is TRBJ1-2; D is possibly TRBD1 (5 bases). Per the germline V gene, CDR1 is SGHNT and CDR2 is YYREEE (reference sequence). This CDR3 comprises 14 residues. V lost 5 bases to trimming and J lost 7 bases, with 18 bases between them. The CDR3 sequence is CASRPARASGGYTF. CDR3 DNA sequence: TGTGCCAGCAGACCAGCCAGGGCGTCGGGTGGCTACACCTTC.

The chain has TRBV9 and TRBJ2-3; D is uncertain. CDR3 length: 12 amino acids. The ends were cut back, 3 bases at V and 2 bases at J, with 4 bases in the middle. The germline gives CDR1 SGDLS, CDR2 YYNGEE. CDR3 DNA sequence: TGTGCCAGCAGCGGGCCCACAGATACGCAGTATTTT. Encoded protein: CASSGPTDTQYF.

This chain uses TRBV2 with TRBJ2-2, with 8 positions matching TRBD2. After removal of 3 bases from V and 6 bases from J, the junction contained 6 bases not matched to a gene. The germline gives CDR1 SNHLY, CDR2 FYNNEI. The CDR3 runs 15 residues. The CDR3 bases are TGTGCCAGCAGTGATGATAGCGGGATTTCCGGGGAGCTGTTTTTT. This translates into CASSDDSGISGELFF.

The chain combines TRBV2 with TRBJ2-5, with 12 positions matching TRBD2. This CDR3 contains 17 residues. Germline CDR1 reads SNHLY; CDR2 reads FYNNEI. J lost 7 bases, V lost 4 bases, and 13 bases had no gene match. The CDR3 DNA sequence: TGTGCCAGCAGTGGTGGGCTAGCGGGAGGGCCAATGGGGACCCAGTACTTC. This gives the protein CASSGGLAGGPMGTQYF.